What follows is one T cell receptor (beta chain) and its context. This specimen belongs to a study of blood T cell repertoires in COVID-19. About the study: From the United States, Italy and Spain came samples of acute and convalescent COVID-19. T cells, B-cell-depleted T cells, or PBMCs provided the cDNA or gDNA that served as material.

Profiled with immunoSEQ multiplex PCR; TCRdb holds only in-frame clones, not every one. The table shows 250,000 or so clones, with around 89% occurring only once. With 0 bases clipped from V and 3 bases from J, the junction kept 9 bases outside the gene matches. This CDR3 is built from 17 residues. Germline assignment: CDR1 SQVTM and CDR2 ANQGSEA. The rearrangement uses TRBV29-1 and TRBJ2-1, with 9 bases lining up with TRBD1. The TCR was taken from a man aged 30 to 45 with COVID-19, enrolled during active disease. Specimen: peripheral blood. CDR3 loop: CSVEDRRDRVHYNEQFF. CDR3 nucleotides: TGCAGCGTTGAAGATCGGAGGGACAGGGTACACTACAATGAGCAGTTCTTC.